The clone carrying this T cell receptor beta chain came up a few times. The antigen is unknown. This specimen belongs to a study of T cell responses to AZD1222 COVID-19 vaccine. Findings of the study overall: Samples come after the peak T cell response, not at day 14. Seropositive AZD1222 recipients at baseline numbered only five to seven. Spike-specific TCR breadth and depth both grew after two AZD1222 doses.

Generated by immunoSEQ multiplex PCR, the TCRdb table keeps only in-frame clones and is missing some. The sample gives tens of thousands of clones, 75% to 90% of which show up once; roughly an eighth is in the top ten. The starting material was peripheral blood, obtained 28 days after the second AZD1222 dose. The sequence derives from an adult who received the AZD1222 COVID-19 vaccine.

CDR3 region: CASSLWVSSYEQYF. The CDR3 region has the DNA TGTGCCAGCAGCTTGTGGGTGAGCTCCTACGAGCAGTACTTC. The V and J genes are TRBV5-5 and TRBJ2-7; D not certain. V lost 1 base and J lost 0, with 8 bases in between. Per germline, CDR1 SGHKS and CDR2 YYEKEE (reference sequence). The CDR3 runs to 14 residues.